This T cell receptor beta chain appears in the sequencing data of a study of cytomegalovirus exposure and HLA in healthy donors. For the study at large: The Caucasian-associated ancestry cluster held over 65% of 350 to 450 genotyped donors. Study-wide findings and caveats: It was fewer than 200 TCR beta chains that were listed as cytomegalovirus-associated. Donor immune exposure was known only as CMV serostatus.

Germline V gene sequence: CDR1 SGHNT, CDR2 YYREEE (reference sequence). The CDR3 totals 14 residues. Deletions cut 4 bases from V and 4 bases from J, with 14 bases between. Among the donors, all were healthy bone marrow donors. Notes on this clone: Its specificity is not known.

Use of 60 Vbeta and 13 Jbeta primers characterized the PCR. Libraries were prepared by immunoSEQ multiplex PCR; TCRdb keeps only in-frame clonotypes and omits some of them. The sample carries roughly 110,000 clones, approximately 70% recorded once. The rearrangement joins TRBV5-4 to TRBJ1-2, with TRBD1 as a possible D gene (6 bases). The sequence was obtained from a man aged 30 to 45 in good health and CMV-seropositive. Sequenced input: PBMCs. This CDR3 reads CASSGDQGLYGYTF. The CDR3, as DNA: TGTGCCAGCAGCGGTGATCAGGGGCTCTATGGCTACACCTTC.